The source of this TCR beta chain is a study of beta chain features in type 1 diabetes. Broader study findings: TCRB repertoires of naive, central memory and Treg cells appeared more similar among patients than among healthy donors. Across all four CD4+ subsets, people with type 1 diabetes showed modestly shorter TCRB CDR3s.

A sort by CD45RO/CCR7/CD25/CD127/CD95/CD27 yielded CD4+ naive, central memory, regulatory and stem cell-like memory cells. This clone was recorded a few times. Its antigen is unknown. Germline V gene lookup returns CDR1 GTSNPN and CDR2 SVGIG (reference sequence). CDR3 length: 15 amino acids. The germline V and J ends were trimmed by 4 bases and 1 base, with 13 bases remaining between them. What was sequenced were expressed TCRB transcripts, since all of the isolated RNA had been reverse transcribed. Deep immunoSEQ sequencing covered naive, central memory and regulatory T cell samples. Clones were sequenced by immunoSEQ multiplex PCR, and TCRdb holds only the in-frame ones, with some missing. The top ten hold approximately 0.042% of the sample, which has 630,000 or so clones, around 15% seen once.

The sequence came from a man aged 18 to 30 with type 1 diabetes. J is TRBJ2-2 and V is TRBV30; D remains unclear. Sequencing used naive CD4+ T cells from blood. The CDR3 spells CAWKKSALNTGELFF. The DNA for the CDR3 is TGTGCCTGGAAGAAGTCGGCACTGAACACCGGGGAGCTGTTTTTT.